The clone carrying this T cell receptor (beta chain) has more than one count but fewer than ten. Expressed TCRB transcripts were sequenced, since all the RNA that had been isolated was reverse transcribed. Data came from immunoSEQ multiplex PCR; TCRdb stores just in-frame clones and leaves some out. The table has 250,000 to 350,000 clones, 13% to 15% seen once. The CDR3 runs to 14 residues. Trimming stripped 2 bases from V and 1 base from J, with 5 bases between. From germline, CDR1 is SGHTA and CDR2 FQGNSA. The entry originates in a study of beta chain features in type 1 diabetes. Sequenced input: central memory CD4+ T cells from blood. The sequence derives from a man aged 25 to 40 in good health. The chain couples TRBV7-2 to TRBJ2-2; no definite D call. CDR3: CASSLNRNTGELFF. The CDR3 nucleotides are TGTGCCAGCAGCTTAAATCGGAACACCGGGGAGCTGTTTTTT.